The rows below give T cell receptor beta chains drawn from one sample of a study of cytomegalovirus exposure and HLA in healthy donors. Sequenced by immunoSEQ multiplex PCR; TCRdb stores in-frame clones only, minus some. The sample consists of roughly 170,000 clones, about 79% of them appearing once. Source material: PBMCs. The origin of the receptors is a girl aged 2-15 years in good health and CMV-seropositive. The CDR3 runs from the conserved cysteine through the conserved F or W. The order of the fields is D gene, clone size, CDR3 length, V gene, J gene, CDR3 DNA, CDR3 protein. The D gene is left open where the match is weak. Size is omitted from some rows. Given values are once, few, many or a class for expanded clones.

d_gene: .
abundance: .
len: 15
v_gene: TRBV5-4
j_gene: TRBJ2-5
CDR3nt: TGTGCCAGCAGCCTCTCCGGGACTCTAGACGGGACCCAGTACTTC
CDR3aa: CASSLSGTLDGTQYF

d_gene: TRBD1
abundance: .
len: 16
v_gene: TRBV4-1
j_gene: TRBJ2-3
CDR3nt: TGCGCCAGCGGTCACCCGGGACAGGGAGTTACAGATACGCAGTATTTT
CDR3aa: CASGHPGQGVTDTQYF

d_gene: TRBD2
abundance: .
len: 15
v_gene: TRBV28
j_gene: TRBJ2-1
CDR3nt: TGTGCCAGCAGAACAGGGGGACTAGCGGACAATGAGCAGTTCTTC
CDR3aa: CASRTGGLADNEQFF

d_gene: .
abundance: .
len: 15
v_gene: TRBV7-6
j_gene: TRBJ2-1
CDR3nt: TGTGCCAGCAGCTTCCTACCCCACTCCTACAATGAGCAGTTCTTC
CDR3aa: CASSFLPHSYNEQFF

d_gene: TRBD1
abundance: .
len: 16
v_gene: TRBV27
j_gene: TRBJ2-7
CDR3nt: TGTGCCAGCAGTGCCACAGGGGCCGCACTTAGCTACGAGCAGTACTTC
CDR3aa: CASSATGAALSYEQYF

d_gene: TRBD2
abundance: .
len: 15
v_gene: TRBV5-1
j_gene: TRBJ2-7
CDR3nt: TGCGCCAGCAGCATTTTAGCGGGAGGGCCTTTCGAGCAGTACTTC
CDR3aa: CASSILAGGPFEQYF

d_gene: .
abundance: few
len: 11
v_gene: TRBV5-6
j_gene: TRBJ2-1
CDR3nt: TGTGCCAGCAGCTTAAGACAGGAGCAGTTCTTC
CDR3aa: CASSLRQEQFF

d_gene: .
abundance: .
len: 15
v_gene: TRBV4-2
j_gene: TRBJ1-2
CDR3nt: TGTGCCAGCAGCCAAGCTCTAACAGGGAGCTATGGCTACACCTTC
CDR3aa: CASSQALTGSYGYTF

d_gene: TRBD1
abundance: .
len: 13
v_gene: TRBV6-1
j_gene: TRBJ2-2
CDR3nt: TGTGCCAGCAGTGTACAGGGGGACGGGGAGCTGTTTTTT
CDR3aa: CASSVQGDGELFF

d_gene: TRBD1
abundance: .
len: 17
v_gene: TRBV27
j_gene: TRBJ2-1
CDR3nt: TGTGCCAGCAGTTTATTCGGCCCCGGGACAGGTTTCGATGAGCAGTTCTTC
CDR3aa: CASSLFGPGTGFDEQFF

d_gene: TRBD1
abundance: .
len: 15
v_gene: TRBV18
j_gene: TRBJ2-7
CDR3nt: TGTGCCAGCTCACCCCGCGGACAGGGGGCGGACGAGCAGTACTTC
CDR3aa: CASSPRGQGADEQYF

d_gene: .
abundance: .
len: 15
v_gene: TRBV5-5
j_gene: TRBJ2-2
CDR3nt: TGTGCCAGCAGCCTGCAGGGACAAAACACCGGGGAGCTGTTTTTT
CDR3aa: CASSLQGQNTGELFF

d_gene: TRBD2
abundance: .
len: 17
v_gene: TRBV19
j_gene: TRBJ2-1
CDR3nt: TGTGCCAGTAGTATCCTAACGACTAGCGGGAGCCACAATGAGCAGTTCTTC
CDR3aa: CASSILTTSGSHNEQFF

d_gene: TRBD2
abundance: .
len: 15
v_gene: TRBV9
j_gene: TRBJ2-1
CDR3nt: TGTGCCAGCAGCGCGAGCGGGGTCTCCTACAATGAGCAGTTCTTC
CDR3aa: CASSASGVSYNEQFF

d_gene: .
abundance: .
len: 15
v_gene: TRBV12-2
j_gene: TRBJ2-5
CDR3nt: TGTGCAAGTCGCTTTCACACAGGGGGATGTGAGACCCAGTACTTC
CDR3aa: CASRFHTGGCETQYF

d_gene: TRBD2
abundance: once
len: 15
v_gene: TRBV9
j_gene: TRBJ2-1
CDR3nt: TGTGCCAGCAGCGTAAAGGGACTAGGGGTGTTTGAGCAGTTCTTC
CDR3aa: CASSVKGLGVFEQFF

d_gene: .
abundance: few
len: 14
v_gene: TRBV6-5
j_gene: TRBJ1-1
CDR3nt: TGTGCCAGCAGTCGGGGAGGAGGGGACACTGAAGCTTTCTTT
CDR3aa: CASSRGGGDTEAFF

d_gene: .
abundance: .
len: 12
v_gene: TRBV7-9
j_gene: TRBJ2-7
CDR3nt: TGTGCCAGCAGCTTAGGGGACTCCGAGCAGTACTTC
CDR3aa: CASSLGDSEQYF

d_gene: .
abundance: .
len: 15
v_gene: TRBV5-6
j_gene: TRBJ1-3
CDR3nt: TGTGCCAGCAGCTTGGCCGGGAACTCTGGAAACACCATATATTTT
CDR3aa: CASSLAGNSGNTIYF

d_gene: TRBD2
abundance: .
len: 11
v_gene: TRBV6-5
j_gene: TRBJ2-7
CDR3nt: TGTGCCAGCAGTACGGGGGGCGAGCAGTACTTC
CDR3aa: CASSTGGEQYF

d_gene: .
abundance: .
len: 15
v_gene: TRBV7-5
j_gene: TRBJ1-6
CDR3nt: TGTGCCAGAAGCTTATTACCGCTAAGGGGATCACCCCTCCACTTT
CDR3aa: CARSLLPLRGSPLHF

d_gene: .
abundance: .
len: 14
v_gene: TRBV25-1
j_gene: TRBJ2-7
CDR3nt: TGTGCCAGCAGTGAATCCGGATTGGGCTACGAGCAGTACTTC
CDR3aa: CASSESGLGYEQYF

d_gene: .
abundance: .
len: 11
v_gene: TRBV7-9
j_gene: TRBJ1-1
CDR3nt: TGTGCCAGCAGACGAGCTACCGAAGCTTTCTTT
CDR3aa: CASRRATEAFF

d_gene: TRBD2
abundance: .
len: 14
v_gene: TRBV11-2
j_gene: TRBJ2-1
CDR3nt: TGTGCCGGAAGTAGCGGGGGAGAAGGGAATGAGCAGTTCTTC
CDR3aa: CAGSSGGEGNEQFF

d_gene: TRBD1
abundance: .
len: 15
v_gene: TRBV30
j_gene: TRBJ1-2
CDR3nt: TGTGCCTGGGGGACTATCCACAGGGGGAGGTATGGCTACACCTTC
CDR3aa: CAWGTIHRGRYGYTF

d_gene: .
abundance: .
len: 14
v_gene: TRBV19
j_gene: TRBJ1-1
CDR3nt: TGTGCCAGTAGTATAGTCTTGGATGAGGGAACAGCTTTCTTT
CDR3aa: CASSIVLDEGTAFF

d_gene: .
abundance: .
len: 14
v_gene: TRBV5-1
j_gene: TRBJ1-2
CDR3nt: TGCGCCAGCAGCTTAGTGACCGGGATCTATGGCTACACCTTC
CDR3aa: CASSLVTGIYGYTF

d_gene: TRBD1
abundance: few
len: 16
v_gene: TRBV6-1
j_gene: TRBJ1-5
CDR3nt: TGTGCCAGCAGCGAAGGACAGGGTCGCGGCAATCAGCCCCAGCATTTT
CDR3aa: CASSEGQGRGNQPQHF

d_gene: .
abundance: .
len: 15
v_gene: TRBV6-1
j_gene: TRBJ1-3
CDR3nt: TGTGCCAGCAGTAATCCCACAGGGAGTGGAAACACCATATATTTT
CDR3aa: CASSNPTGSGNTIYF

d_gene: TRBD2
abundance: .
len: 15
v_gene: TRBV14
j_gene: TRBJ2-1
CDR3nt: TGTGCCAGCAGCCCCCGTTTGCGGGAGATACATGAGCAGTTCTTC
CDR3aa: CASSPRLREIHEQFF

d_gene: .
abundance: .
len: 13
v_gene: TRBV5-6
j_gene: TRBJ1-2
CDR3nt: TGTGCCAGCAGCTGGCGGGGGTCGGAAGGCTACACCTTC
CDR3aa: CASSWRGSEGYTF

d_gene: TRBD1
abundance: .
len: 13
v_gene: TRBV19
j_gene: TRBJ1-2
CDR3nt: TGTGCCAGTAGTCCAACAGGGGGCAATGGCTACACCTTC
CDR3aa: CASSPTGGNGYTF

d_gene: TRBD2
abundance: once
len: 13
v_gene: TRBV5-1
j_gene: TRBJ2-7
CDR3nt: TGCGCCAGCGGCTCTAGCGGGCCGCGGGAGCAGTACTTC
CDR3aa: CASGSSGPREQYF

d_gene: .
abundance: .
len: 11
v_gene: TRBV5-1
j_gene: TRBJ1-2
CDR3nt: TGCGCCAGCAGCAGCGGATCCGGCTACACCTTC
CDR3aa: CASSSGSGYTF

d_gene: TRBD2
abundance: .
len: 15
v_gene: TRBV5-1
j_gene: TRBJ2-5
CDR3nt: TGCGCCAGCAGCTTGGTGACTAGCGGGAGTCAGACCCAGTACTTC
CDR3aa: CASSLVTSGSQTQYF

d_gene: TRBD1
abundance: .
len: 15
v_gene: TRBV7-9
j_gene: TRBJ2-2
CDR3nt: TGTGCCAGCAGCCTCGGACAGGAGTACACCGGGGAGCTGTTTTTT
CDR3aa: CASSLGQEYTGELFF

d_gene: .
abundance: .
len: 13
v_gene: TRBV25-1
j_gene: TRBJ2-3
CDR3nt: TGTGCCAGCAGTGGTCAGGGGAAGGATACGCAGTATTTT
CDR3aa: CASSGQGKDTQYF